The entry that follows covers one T cell receptor beta chain sequence. The antigen remains unidentified. The CDR3 runs to 14 residues. Germline lookup yields CDR1 MDHEN and CDR2 SYDVKM. V was trimmed by 4 bases and J by 2 bases, leaving 12 bases between them. The data derive from a study of shared clonotypes between healthy human individuals. For the study at large: Per donor, three plates held CD4 naive cells, three held CD4 memory, two held CD8 naive and one held CD8 memory. Overall study findings and caveats: In general, naive subsets displayed greater estimated richness than memory subsets did. Sharing of clonotypes among donors was expected to vary with sequencing depth. Clonotypes not shared had lower generation probabilities than those common to all four donors.

Sequencing used immunoSEQ multiplex PCR; TCRdb keeps in-frame clones, though not all of them. This sample has approximately 1.4 million clones; 95% to 99% occur once, and the top ten carry roughly 0.42%. The chain couples TRBV28 to TRBJ2-7, with D possibly TRBD2 on 6 matching bases. The sequencing input was naive CD4+ T cells sorted from blood. Sample subset: CD45RA+ positively selected. This sequence originates from a man aged 25-45 years in good health. The CDR3 DNA is TGTGCCAGCAGTTGGAGCGGGCGCCCCTACGAGCAGTACTTC. Translation gives CASSWSGRPYEQYF.